This T cell receptor beta chain was sequenced in a study of blood T cell repertoires in COVID-19. Study summary: Researchers got acute and convalescent COVID-19 samples from the United States, Italy and Spain. From T cells, B-cell-depleted T cells, or PBMCs came the material, which was cDNA or gDNA.

Authors' analysis steps: Reference gene primer amplification in the assay estimated nucleated cell counts. This table comes from immunoSEQ multiplex PCR, and its TCRdb copy is limited to in-frame clones, with some not included. V, J and clone size derive from that table, while D and trimming were established from the DNA sequence. This repertoire shows approximately 160,000 clones, around 84% found once; its top ten account for roughly 7%. The CDR3 is 17 residues long. With 3 bases removed from V and 1 base from J, the gap between germline ends came to 19 bases. Germline V lookup: CDR1 SGHDN, CDR2 FVKESK.

V gene TRBV14 combines with J gene TRBJ2-7, with D possibly TRBD1 on 5 matching bases. This receptor was identified in a man aged 45-65 years with active or convalescent COVID-19. The sequencing sample was made of peripheral blood. The CDR3 sequence: CASSQRNLTDPSYEQYF. The CDR3 DNA sequence: TGTGCCAGCAGCCAGCGAAATCTGACAGATCCTTCCTACGAGCAGTACTTC. Looking up the rest from reference TRBV14 and TRBJ2-7 gives the full variable domain: EAGVTQFPSHSVIEKGQTVTLRCDPISGHDNLYWYRRVMGKEIKFLLHFVKESKQDESGMPNNRFLAERTGGTYSTLKVQPAELEDSGVYFCASSQRNLTDPSYEQYFGPGTRLTVT.